The text below deals with one T cell receptor beta chain. Its antigen remains unidentified. The sample is drawn from a study of blood T cells in healthy people across ages. Overall study findings and caveats: Estimated diversity across one million T cells was deemed an underestimate. There were more naive CD4+ cells and higher diversity in long-lived donors than in aged donors.

V gave up 7 bases and J gave up 4 bases; unmatched junction bases: 10. Germline CDR1 MDHEN, CDR2 SYDVKM. The CDR3 runs to 14 residues. Together with a sample-barcoded 5' primer, a J-beta primer mix was included in a second PCR lasting roughly 6 to 12 cycles. TCRdb analysed the 5' RACE reads with MiXCR anew, one entry per CDR3 protein. The profile shows about 750,000 distinct CDR3 sequences, roughly 50% of them singletons. The receptor comes from a man older than 75 in good health. The chain couples TRBV28 to TRBJ2-7, with TRBD1 identical over 7 bases. Material: blood. CDR3 protein: CASTKGTVAYEQYF. The CDR3 DNA is TGTGCCAGCACCAAAGGGACAGTTGCATACGAGCAGTACTTC.